This T cell receptor beta chain comes out of a study of cytomegalovirus exposure and HLA in healthy donors. Regarding the study as a whole: Reportedly, cytomegalovirus status was diagnosed with high sensitivity and specificity. Cytomegalovirus-associated TCR beta chains were listed, numbering 150 to 200.

CDR1 LGHNT and CDR2 FRNRAP come from the germline V gene. This CDR3 contains 17 residues. V lost 3 bases to trimming and J lost 3 bases; unmatched junction nucleotides: 9. About this clone itself: What it binds is not known.

Assay used: immunoSEQ multiplex PCR; TCRdb lists only in-frame clones, some missing. The sample contains a few hundred thousand clones, about 93% of which appear only once. The sequence was collected from a woman aged 18-35 years in good health and CMV-seronegative. Sequencing input: PBMCs. The chain links TRBV12-5 to TRBJ2-3; 10 bases fit TRBD2. The CDR3 region has the DNA TGTGCTAGTGGTTTTGCAGCGGGAGGGCGAAGGACAGATACGCAGTATTTT. Translating it yields CASGFAAGGRRTDTQYF.